The T cell receptor beta chain under discussion was sequenced for a study of shared clonotypes between healthy human individuals. The germline V gene has CDR1 MDHEN and CDR2 SYDVKM. Trimming left V 8 bases short and J 6 bases short, with 16 bases between. The CDR3 is 14 residues long. The data were produced by immunoSEQ multiplex PCR, yet TCRdb's version contains in-frame clones alone and is incomplete. The data contain approximately 400,000 clones, 96% of them singletons. Material for sequencing was memory CD8+ T cells sorted from blood. As to subset: CD45RO+ cells pooled with CCR7-negative TemRA cells. The source is a man aged 25 to 45 in good health. The chain employs TRBV28 and TRBJ2-2; weak D call: TRBD2 (6 bases). The CDR3 region is CASHPGGRAGELFF. CDR3 DNA: TGTGCCAGCCACCCCGGGGGACGAGCCGGGGAGCTGTTTTTT.